A single sample is the source of the 32 T cell receptor beta chains below, sequenced in a study of regulatory T cells in long-lasting Graves disease. Time point meaning: newly diagnosed GD, antithyroid drugs for less than 3 months. Researchers made the TCR library from RNA that was extracted from PBMCs. CDR3 regions were amplified by Arm-PCR using iRepertoire HTBI primers to build TCR beta libraries. TCRdb recomputed calls from the multiplex PCR reads with MiXCR, one row per CDR3 protein. Of some 490,000 distinct CDR3 sequences detected, approximately 12% appear once; the ten largest clones hold 8% to 10%. This same sample was also taken into another study, of T cells in Graves' hyperthyroidism and ophthalmopathy.

The sequencing here drew on peripheral blood mononuclear cells (PBMCs), taken at new diagnosis, from a patient treated with antithyroid drugs. Every receptor here comes from a woman aged 30 to 39 with Graves disease.

This clonotype showed up just a few times. This may be a read error: a much more frequent sequence differs by one nucleotide. This chain joins TRBV27 and TRBJ2-7, with D possibly TRBD1 on 6 matching bases. This CDR3 has 16 amino acids. Per the germline V gene, CDR1 is MNHEY and CDR2 is SMNVEV (reference sequence). The CDR3 DNA follows: TGTGCCAGCAGCCACACCCTGAGGGGGACCGTCTACGGGCAGTACTTC. This gives the protein CASSHTLRGTVYGQYF.

This clonotype was seen repeatedly, ten times or more. The CDR3 loop reads CSAYSGRASTDTQYF. Written as DNA, the CDR3 is TGCAGTGCTTATAGCGGGAGGGCTAGCACAGATACGCAGTATTTT. The chain couples TRBV20-1 to TRBJ2-3; 11 positions agree with TRBD2. Germline V gene data show CDR1 as DFQATT and CDR2 as SNEGSKA (reference sequence). The CDR3 runs to 15 residues. Trimming cost V 5 bases and J 0 bases; bases outside gene matches: 4.

This chain uses TRBV19 with TRBJ1-2; D is ambiguous. V dropped 8 bases and J dropped 4 bases, with 11 bases sitting between them. The germline V gene encodes CDR1 LNHDA and CDR2 SQIVND (reference sequence). The CDR3 extends over 12 amino acids. The CDR3 loop reads CASLDVSYGYTF. DNA for the CDR3: TGTGCCAGTTTGGACGTTTCCTATGGCTACACCTTC.

This clonotype was found many times. The gene calls are TRBV29-1 and TRBJ1-1; D gene uncertain. The CDR3 is 12 residues long. Germline-derived CDR1 and CDR2 are SQVTM and ANQGSEA. Trimming left V 7 bases short and J 4 bases short, with 13 bases between. The DNA for the CDR3 is TGCAGCGGGAAAGGGAGAGGCACTGAAGCTTTCTTT. Its protein is CSGKGRGTEAFF.

Ten or more counts support this clonotype. V is TRBV2 and J is TRBJ2-6; D gene ambiguous. Trimming took 8 bases from V and 1 from J, leaving 9 bases between them. Germline-derived CDR1 and CDR2 are SNHLY and FYNNEI. This CDR3 is built from 14 residues. CDR3 loop: CASLDLSGANVLTF. CDR3 bases: TGTGCCAGCCTTGACTTGTCTGGGGCCAACGTCCTGACTTTC.

This clonotype was found many times. V is TRBV15 and J is TRBJ1-2, with D unclear. CDR1 is LNHNV, CDR2 YYDKDF, per germline (reference sequence). The CDR3 is 15 amino acids. Trimming stripped 5 bases from V and 2 bases from J, with 15 bases between. The CDR3 DNA reads TGTGCCACCAGCGAGGACCGCGAGGGAAACTATGGCTACACCTTC. Its translation: CATSEDREGNYGYTF. The variable domain in full, completed from reference TRBV15 and TRBJ1-2, reads DAMVIQNPRYQVTQFGKPVTLSCSQTLNHNVMYWYQQKSSQAPKLLFHYYDKDFNNEADTPDNFQSRRPNTSFCFLDIRSPGLGDTAMYLCATSEDREGNYGYTFGSGTRLTVV.

This clonotype has a count of ten or more. The rearrangement joins TRBV28 to TRBJ2-2, with 11 bases identical to TRBD2. The CDR3 has 18 amino acids. The V gene end was trimmed by 6 bases and the J gene end by 0 bases; junction bases not matched to a gene: 9. In germline, CDR1 is MDHEN, CDR2 SYDVKM. In DNA form, the CDR3 reads TGTGCCAGCAGCTTAAGCTATAGCGGGAGGGCGAACACCGGGGAGCTGTTTTTT. Encoded protein: CASSLSYSGRANTGELFF.

In this sample, this clonotype turned up many times. V and J are TRBV28 and TRBJ2-5; 9 bases are shared with TRBD1. The ends lost 4 bases at V and 0 bases at J; junction bases unmatched: 6. Germline V gene data show CDR1 as MDHEN and CDR2 as SYDVKM. This CDR3 has 16 amino acids. The CDR3 DNA sequence: TGTGCCAGCAGTTACAGGGGGCAGTGGTACCAAGAGACCCAGTACTTC. Its protein is CASSYRGQWYQETQYF.

This clonotype was observed at least ten times. The chain couples TRBV20-1 to TRBJ2-1; D might be TRBD1 or TRBD2, each matching 6 bases. The V end was cut by 5 bases, the J end by 8 bases, with 22 bases between. Germline CDR1 reads DFQATT; CDR2 reads SNEGSKA (reference sequence). The CDR3 totals 15 residues. Here the CDR3 reads CSAESPGARSHEQFF. The CDR3 DNA sequence: TGCAGTGCTGAGAGTCCGGGGGCGCGGTCCCATGAGCAGTTCTTC.

This clonotype was seen many times. The chain links TRBV10-3 to TRBJ1-1, with D tentatively TRBD1 (5 bases). The CDR3 length is 13 residues. CDR1 is ENHRY and CDR2 is SYGVKD in the germline V gene. Trimming took 11 bases from V and 4 from J, leaving 17 bases between them. The CDR3 bases are TGTGCCGCCAGACAGAGAGATATCACTGAAGCTTTCTTT. Translating it yields CAARQRDITEAFF.

This clonotype has more than one count but fewer than ten. V is TRBV19 and J is TRBJ2-5, with 7 bases identical to TRBD1. With V trimmed by 5 bases and J by 2 bases, 8 bases remained unmatched. The CDR3 loop spans 15 amino acids. Germline V gene lookup returns CDR1 LNHDA and CDR2 SQIVND (reference sequence). The CDR3 loop reads CASSRKGGWQETQYF. The CDR3, as DNA: TGTGCCAGTAGTCGAAAAGGGGGCTGGCAAGAGACCCAGTACTTC.

This clonotype was seen at least ten times. An end of the junction does not agree with germline; a read error may underlie this. The chain is built from TRBV4-3 and TRBJ2-3; the D gene is possibly TRBD2 (5 bases). This CDR3 contains 14 residues. Germline CDR1 LGHNA, CDR2 YSLEER. The CDR3 coding sequence is TGTGCCAGCAGCCAAGGAGGATCCACAGATACGCAGTATTTT. This codes for CASSQGGSTDTQYF.

This clonotype was detected many times. The chain combines TRBV6-1 with TRBJ1-1, with no clear D. CDR1 MNHNS and CDR2 SASEGT come from the germline V gene. CDR3 length equals 12 residues. V lost 6 bases and J 5 bases, leaving 10 bases between the germline ends. CDR3 residues: CASRLKGTEAFF. CDR3 DNA sequence: TGTGCCAGCAGACTAAAAGGAACTGAAGCTTTCTTT.

The sample holds a few counts of this clonotype. The chain employs TRBV5-1 and TRBJ1-4; D possibly corresponds to TRBD1 (6 bases). From germline, CDR1 is SGHRS and CDR2 YFSETQ. V shed 4 bases and J shed 5 bases, with 12 bases lying between them. The CDR3 loop spans 14 amino acids. Written as DNA, the CDR3 is TGCGCCAGCAGCCAAGGACAGATAAATGAAAAACTGTTTTTT. Translation gives CASSQGQINEKLFF.

In its sample, this clonotype was seen many times. The chain is built from TRBV30 and TRBJ1-5, with 7 bases that match TRBD1. V lost 0 bases to trimming and J lost 0 bases; unmatched junction nucleotides: 2. CDR3 length: 15 amino acids. Germline CDR1 reads GTSNPN; CDR2 reads SVGIG (reference sequence). The CDR3 region has the DNA TGTGCCTGGAGTGTGAGGGGGCATAGCAATCAGCCCCAGCATTTT. Translating it yields CAWSVRGHSNQPQHF.

For this clonotype: A much more abundant neighbour one base away suggests this may be a read error. V and J are TRBV9 and TRBJ2-6; no reliable D call. Trimming cost V 1 base and J 0 bases, with 5 bases left between them. The CDR3 length is 15 residues. Germline CDR1 SGDLS, CDR2 YYNGEE. The CDR3 coding sequence is TGTGCCAGCAGCGTAATGGGCTCTGGGGCCAACGTCCTGACTTTC. Protein sequence: CASSVMGSGANVLTF.

This clonotype was recorded a few times. CDR3 in amino acids: CASRVQGSTDTQYF. As DNA, the CDR3 is TGCGCCAGCAGGGTGCAGGGGAGCACAGATACGCAGTATTTT. The V and J genes are TRBV4-1 and TRBJ2-3; D perhaps matches TRBD1 (6 bases). Trimming took off 6 bases at V and 0 bases at J, with 10 bases between the two ends. Germline V gives CDR1 MGHRA, CDR2 YSYEKL. CDR3 length: 14 amino acids.

There are many counts of this clonotype. The gene calls are TRBV20-1 and TRBJ2-7; 12 nucleotides align to TRBD1. CDR1 and CDR2 (germline): DFQATT, SNEGSKA (reference sequence). The V and J ends lost 6 bases and 6 bases, in that order; junction bases with no gene match: 6. There are 13 residues in the CDR3. The CDR3 protein is CSALGTGGREQYF. In DNA form, the CDR3 reads TGCAGTGCCCTGGGGACAGGGGGCCGCGAGCAGTACTTC.

Turning to this clonotype: This is likely an artifact of a read error, given a far larger clone one base away. This chain uses TRBV28 with TRBJ1-2; the D gene is possibly TRBD1 (6 bases). V was trimmed by 2 bases and J by 4 bases, leaving 11 bases between them. Germline V gene sequence: CDR1 MDHEN, CDR2 SYDVKM. CDR3 size: 14 residues. The CDR3 region is CASSLTGSGYGYTF. In DNA, the CDR3 is TGTGCCAGCAGTTTAACAGGGTCGGGCTATGGCTACACCTTC.

The V call is TRBV20-1, the J call TRBJ2-1; 14 nucleotides align to TRBD2. V lost 5 bases and J lost 8; bases outside the gene matches: 8. CDR1 is DFQATT and CDR2 is SNEGSKA in the germline V gene (reference sequence). CDR3 size: 15 residues. This chain's CDR3 is CSAQGLAGGQDEQFF. In nucleotides, the CDR3 is TGCAGTGCTCAAGGACTAGCGGGAGGCCAGGATGAGCAGTTCTTC.

This clonotype has ten or more counts. The gene calls are TRBV30 and TRBJ1-5; D not certain. Germline values: CDR1 GTSNPN, CDR2 SVGIG (reference sequence). This CDR3 region has 14 residues. Between the trimmed V and J ends, which lost 0 bases and 4 bases, there was a span of 10 bases. The CDR3 here is CAWSVWPDNQPQHF. The CDR3 DNA sequence: TGTGCCTGGAGTGTATGGCCGGATAATCAGCCCCAGCATTTT.

Of note for this clonotype: The junction departs from the called germline gene at one end, perhaps through a read error. The chain is built from TRBV18 and TRBJ2-1; a weak D match, TRBD2 (6 bases). The CDR3 sequence is 13 residues long. The germline V gene has CDR1 KGHSH and CDR2 LQKENI. The CDR3 region is CASSPCGVHEQCF. CDR3 nucleotide sequence: TGTGCCAGCTCACCTTGCGGGGTCCATGAGCAGTGCTTC.

With regard to this clonotype: Just one base apart from a much larger clone, this may be a read error. The V and J genes are TRBV27 and TRBJ2-7; D is possibly TRBD2 (5 bases). V was cut by 3 bases and J by 0 bases, with 12 bases left in between. CDR1 is MNHEY, CDR2 SMNVEV, per germline (reference sequence). The length of the CDR3 is 15 residues. CDR3: CASSFAGRSSYEQYF. For the CDR3, the DNA is TGTGCCAGCAGTTTTGCGGGCAGGAGCTCCTACGAGCAGTACTTC.

This clonotype was seen ten or more times. The rearrangement joins TRBV2 to TRBJ2-6, with unresolved D. The CDR3 spans 16 residues. V was shortened by 4 bases and J by 3 bases, with 13 bases between the two germline ends. Germline V gives CDR1 SNHLY, CDR2 FYNNEI. CDR3 amino acids: CASSVRGRGGANVLTF. Here the CDR3 DNA reads TGTGCCAGCAGTGTTCGCGGTCGAGGTGGGGCCAACGTCCTGACTTTC.

V usage is TRBV5-8 and J usage is TRBJ1-5; TRBD1 aligns across 7 bases. CDR3 length equals 16 residues. Germline V CDR1 and CDR2: SGHTS, YDEGEE. V lost 4 bases and J lost 0; bases outside the gene matches: 7. In DNA form, the CDR3 reads TGTGCCAGCAGCCTCGGGACAGCGTATAGCAATCAGCCCCAGCATTTT. It is translated as CASSLGTAYSNQPQHF.

The V gene is TRBV6-5, the J gene TRBJ1-2, with no clear D. The CDR3 is 12 amino acids. Germline CDR1 reads MNHEY; CDR2 reads SVGAGI. Trimming took 2 bases from V and 1 from J, leaving 2 bases between them. CDR3 bases: TGTGCCAGCAGTTACAATAACTATGGCTACACCTTC. Translation: CASSYNNYGYTF.

This clonotype was recorded at least ten times. The rearrangement joins TRBV7-2 to TRBJ1-6; D is possibly TRBD1 (6 bases). This CDR3 has 14 residues. Germline V lookup: CDR1 SGHTA, CDR2 FQGNSA. V was trimmed by 3 bases and J by 10 bases, leaving 13 bases between them. CDR3 sequence: CASSFRRGDSPLHF. In DNA form, the CDR3 reads TGTGCCAGCAGCTTCCGGAGGGGGGACTCACCCCTCCACTTT.

This clonotype was seen at least ten times. This chain connects TRBV12-3 or TRBV12-4 to TRBJ1-3; D gene unclear. Trimming took 2 bases from V and 0 from J, leaving 8 bases between them. This CDR3 contains 15 residues. DNA for the CDR3: TGTGCCAGCAGTTTAAACATCCCCTCTGGAAACACCATATATTTT. This codes for CASSLNIPSGNTIYF.

This clonotype was counted many times. The chain combines TRBV20-1 with TRBJ2-7; TRBD2 matches 9 bases. V lost 3 bases, J lost 3 bases, and 6 bases stayed unmatched. Germline V CDR1 and CDR2: DFQATT, SNEGSKA (reference sequence). CDR3 length: 14 amino acids. The CDR3 protein is CSASRSGRRYEQYF. For the CDR3, the DNA is TGCAGTGCTAGTCGGAGCGGGAGGCGCTACGAGCAGTACTTC.

Ten or more counts support this clonotype. The J gene is TRBJ1-1, the V gene TRBV20-1, with D perhaps matching TRBD1 (5 bases). Germline V gene lookup returns CDR1 DFQATT and CDR2 SNEGSKA (reference sequence). The V end lost 0 bases, the J end lost 2 bases, and 16 bases lay between the germline ends. The CDR3 loop spans 16 amino acids. CDR3 protein: CSARDPLMGVNTEAFF. CDR3 DNA: TGCAGTGCTAGAGATCCTCTTATGGGGGTCAACACTGAAGCTTTCTTT.

There are many counts of this clonotype. The chain has TRBV2 and TRBJ2-5, with TRBD2 identical over 9 bases. TRBJ2-1 matches the DNA end more closely, so the J call is doubtful. The CDR3 runs to 13 residues. CDR1 SNHLY and CDR2 FYNNEI come from the germline V gene. For the CDR3, the DNA is TGTGCCAGCTCGCGGGAGGGAGGGAATGAGCAGTTCTTC. It codes for CASSREGGNEQFF.

Worth noting for this clonotype: Since a much larger clone is just one base distant, this may be a read error. V is TRBV7-3 and J is TRBJ2-7; tentatively, D is TRBD2 (6 bases). The V gene lost 4 bases and the J gene lost 0 bases, with 13 bases spanning the gap. The CDR3 is made up of 15 amino acids. Germline-derived CDR1 and CDR2 are SGHTA and FQGTGA. The CDR3 reads CASSSFGGASYEQYF. CDR3 DNA: TGTGCCAGCAGCTCATTCGGCGGGGCCTCCTACGAGCAGTACTTC. Together with reference TRBV7-3 and TRBJ2-7, the CDR3 gives the full variable domain: GAGVSQTPSNKVTEKGKYVELRCDPISGHTALYWYRQSLGQGPEFLIYFQGTGAADDSGLPNDRFFAVRPEGSVSTLKIQRTERGDSAVYLCASSSFGGASYEQYFGPGTRLTVT.